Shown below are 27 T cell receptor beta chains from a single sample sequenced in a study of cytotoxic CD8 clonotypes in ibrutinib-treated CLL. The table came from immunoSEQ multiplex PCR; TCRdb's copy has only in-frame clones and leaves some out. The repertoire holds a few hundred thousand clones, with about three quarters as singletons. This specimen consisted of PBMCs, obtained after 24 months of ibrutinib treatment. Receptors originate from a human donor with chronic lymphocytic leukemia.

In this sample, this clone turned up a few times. The CDR3 sequence: CASSENPTGTDTQYF. The DNA for the CDR3 is TGTGCCAGCAGTGAAAACCCAACAGGGACAGATACGCAGTATTTT. The chain has TRBV7-3 and TRBJ2-3, with a tentative D call TRBD1 (6 bases). V lost 6 bases, J lost 3 bases, and 16 bases lay in between. The CDR3 loop spans 15 amino acids. Germline CDR1 reads SGHTA; CDR2 reads FQGTGA.

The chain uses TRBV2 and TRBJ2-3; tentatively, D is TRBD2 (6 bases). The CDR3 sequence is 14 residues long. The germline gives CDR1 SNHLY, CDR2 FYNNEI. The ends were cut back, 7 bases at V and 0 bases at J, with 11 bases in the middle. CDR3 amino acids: CASNRLASTDTQYF. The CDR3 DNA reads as TGTGCCAGCAATCGGCTAGCGAGCACAGATACGCAGTATTTT.

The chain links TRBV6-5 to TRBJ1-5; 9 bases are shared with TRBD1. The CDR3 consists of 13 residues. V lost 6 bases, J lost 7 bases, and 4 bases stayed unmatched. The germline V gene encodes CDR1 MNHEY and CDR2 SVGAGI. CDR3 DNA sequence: TGTGCCAGCAGACAGGGGGCGGGACAGCCCCAGCATTTT. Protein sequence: CASRQGAGQPQHF.

CDR3 DNA sequence: TGTGCCACCGGGCGTGCAGGGCGCGCCTACGAGCAGTACTTC. It encodes CATGRAGRAYEQYF. This rearrangement joins TRBV15 to TRBJ2-7; D may be TRBD1 (5 bases). This CDR3 spans 14 amino acids. Germline CDR1 LNHNV, CDR2 YYDKDF (reference sequence). Deletions cut 8 bases from V and 2 bases from J, with 16 bases between.

CDR3 nucleotides: TGTGCCAGCAGTGAAAGTCTGGTTGATACGCAGTATTTT. It yields the protein CASSESLVDTQYF. The chain couples TRBV2 to TRBJ2-3; D is unresolved. The CDR3 runs to 13 residues. Trimming took 2 bases from V and 6 from J, leaving 9 bases between them. Per the germline V gene, CDR1 is SNHLY and CDR2 is FYNNEI.

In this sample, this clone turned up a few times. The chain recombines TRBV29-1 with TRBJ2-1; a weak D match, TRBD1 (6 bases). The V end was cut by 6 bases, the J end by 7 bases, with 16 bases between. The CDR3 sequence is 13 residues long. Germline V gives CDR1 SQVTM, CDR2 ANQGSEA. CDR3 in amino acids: CSVTGSGGNEQFF. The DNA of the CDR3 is TGCAGCGTCACAGGGTCAGGTGGTAATGAGCAGTTCTTC.

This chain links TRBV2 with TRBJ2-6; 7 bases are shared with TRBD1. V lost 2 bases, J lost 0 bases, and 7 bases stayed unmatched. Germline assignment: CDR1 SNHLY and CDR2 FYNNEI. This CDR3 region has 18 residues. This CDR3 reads CASSERGQMPSGANVLTF. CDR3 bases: TGTGCCAGCAGTGAAAGGGGACAGATGCCCTCTGGGGCCAACGTCCTGACTTTC. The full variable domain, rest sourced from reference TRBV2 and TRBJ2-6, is EPEVTQTPSHQVTQMGQEVILRCVPISNHLYFYWYRQILGQKVEFLVSFYNNEISEKSEIFDDQFSVERPDGSNFTLKIRSTKLEDSAMYFCASSERGQMPSGANVLTFGAGSRLTVL.

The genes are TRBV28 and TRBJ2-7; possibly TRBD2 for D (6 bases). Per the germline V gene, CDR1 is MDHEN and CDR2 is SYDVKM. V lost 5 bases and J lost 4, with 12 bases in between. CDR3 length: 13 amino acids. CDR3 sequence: CASSPLARYEQYF. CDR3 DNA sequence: TGTGCCAGCAGTCCCCTAGCGCGGTACGAGCAGTACTTC.

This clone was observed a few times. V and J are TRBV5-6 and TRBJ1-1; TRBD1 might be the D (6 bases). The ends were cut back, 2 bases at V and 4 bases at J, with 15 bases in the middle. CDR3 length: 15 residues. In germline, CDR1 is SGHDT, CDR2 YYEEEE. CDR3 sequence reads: CASSFSREGGTEAFF. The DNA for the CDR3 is TGTGCCAGCAGCTTTAGCAGGGAGGGGGGCACTGAAGCTTTCTTT.

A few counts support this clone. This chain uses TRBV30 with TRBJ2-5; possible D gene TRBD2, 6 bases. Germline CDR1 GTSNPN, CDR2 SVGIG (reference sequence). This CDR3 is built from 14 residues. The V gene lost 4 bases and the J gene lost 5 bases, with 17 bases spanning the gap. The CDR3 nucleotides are TGTGCCTGGACCCCCCACGGAGGGATCGAGACCCAGTACTTC. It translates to CAWTPHGGIETQYF.

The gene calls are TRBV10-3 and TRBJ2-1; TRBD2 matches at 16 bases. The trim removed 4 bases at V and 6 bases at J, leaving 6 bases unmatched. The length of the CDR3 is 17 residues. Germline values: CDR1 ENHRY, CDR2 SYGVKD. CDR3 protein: CAISVGTSGRGGNEQFF. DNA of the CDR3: TGTGCCATCAGTGTTGGGACTAGCGGGAGGGGAGGCAATGAGCAGTTCTTC.

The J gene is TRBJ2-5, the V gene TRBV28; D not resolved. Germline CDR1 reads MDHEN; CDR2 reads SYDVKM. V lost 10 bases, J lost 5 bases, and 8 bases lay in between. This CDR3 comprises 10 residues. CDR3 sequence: CATLRETQYF. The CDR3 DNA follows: TGTGCCACTCTAAGGGAGACCCAGTACTTC.

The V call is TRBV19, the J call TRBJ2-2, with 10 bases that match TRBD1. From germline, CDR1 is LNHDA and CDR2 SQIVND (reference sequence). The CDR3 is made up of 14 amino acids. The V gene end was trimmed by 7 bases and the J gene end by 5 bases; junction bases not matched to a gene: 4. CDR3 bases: TGTGCCAGTACAGGGACAGGGGTTACCGGGGAGCTGTTTTTT. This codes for CASTGTGVTGELFF.

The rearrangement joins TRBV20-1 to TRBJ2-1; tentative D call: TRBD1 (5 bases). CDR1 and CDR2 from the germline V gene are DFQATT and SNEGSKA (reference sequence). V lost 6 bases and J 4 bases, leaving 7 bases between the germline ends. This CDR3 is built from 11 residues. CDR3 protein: CSARQYNEQFF. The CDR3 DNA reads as TGCAGTGCCCGACAGTACAATGAGCAGTTCTTC.

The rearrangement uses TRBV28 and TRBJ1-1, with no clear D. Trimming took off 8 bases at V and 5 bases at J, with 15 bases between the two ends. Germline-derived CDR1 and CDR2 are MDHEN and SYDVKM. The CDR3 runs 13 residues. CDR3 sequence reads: CASESSLETEAFF. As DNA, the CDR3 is TGTGCCAGCGAATCATCCTTAGAAACTGAAGCTTTCTTT.

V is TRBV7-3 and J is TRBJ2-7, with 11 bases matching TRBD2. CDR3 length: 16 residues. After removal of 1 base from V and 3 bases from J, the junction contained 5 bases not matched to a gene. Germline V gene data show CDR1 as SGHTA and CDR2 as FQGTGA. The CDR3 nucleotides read TGTGCCAGCAGCTTAAAAGGGACTAGCGGTTACTACGAGCAGTACTTC. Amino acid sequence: CASSLKGTSGYYEQYF.

CDR3 region: CAISLDRGSYEQYF. DNA of the CDR3: TGTGCCATCAGCCTCGACAGGGGTAGCTACGAGCAGTACTTC. The chain recombines TRBV10-3 with TRBJ2-7; 8 bases agree with TRBD1. Per the germline V gene, CDR1 is ENHRY and CDR2 is SYGVKD. V trimming: 6 bases; J trimming: 3 bases; junction bases outside the gene matches: 7. This CDR3 spans 14 amino acids.

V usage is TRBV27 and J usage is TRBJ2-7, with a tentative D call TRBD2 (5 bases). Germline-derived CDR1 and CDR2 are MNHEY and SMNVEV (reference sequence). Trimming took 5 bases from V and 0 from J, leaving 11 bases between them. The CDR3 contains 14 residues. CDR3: CASSRIGSSYEQYF. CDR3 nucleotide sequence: TGTGCCAGCAGTCGAATTGGGAGCTCCTACGAGCAGTACTTC.

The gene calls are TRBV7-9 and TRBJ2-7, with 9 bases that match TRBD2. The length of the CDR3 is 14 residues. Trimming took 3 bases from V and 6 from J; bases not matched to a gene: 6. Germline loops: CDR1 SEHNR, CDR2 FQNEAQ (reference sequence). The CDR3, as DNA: TGTGCCAGCAGCTTTGCTAGCGGGACGTCCGAGCAGTACTTC. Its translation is CASSFASGTSEQYF.

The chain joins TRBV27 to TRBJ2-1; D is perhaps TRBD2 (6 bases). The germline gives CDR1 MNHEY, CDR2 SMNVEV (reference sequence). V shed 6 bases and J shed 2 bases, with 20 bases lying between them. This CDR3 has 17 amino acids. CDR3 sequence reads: CASSRSRLVQPYNEQFF. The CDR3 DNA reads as TGTGCCAGCAGCCGGTCGCGACTAGTTCAACCCTACAATGAGCAGTTCTTC.

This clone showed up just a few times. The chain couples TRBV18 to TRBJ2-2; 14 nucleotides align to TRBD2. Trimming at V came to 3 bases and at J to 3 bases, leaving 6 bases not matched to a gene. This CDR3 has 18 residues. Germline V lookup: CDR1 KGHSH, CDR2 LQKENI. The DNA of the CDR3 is TGTGCCAGCTCACCCCCGGGACTAGCGGGAGCATACACCGGGGAGCTGTTTTTT. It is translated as CASSPPGLAGAYTGELFF.

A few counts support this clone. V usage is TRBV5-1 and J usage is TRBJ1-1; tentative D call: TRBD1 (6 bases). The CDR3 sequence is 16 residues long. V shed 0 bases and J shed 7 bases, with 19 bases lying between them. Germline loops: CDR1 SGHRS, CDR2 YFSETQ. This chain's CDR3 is CASSLVFGRGSGEAFF. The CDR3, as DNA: TGCGCCAGCAGCTTGGTTTTCGGCAGGGGTTCGGGTGAAGCTTTCTTT.

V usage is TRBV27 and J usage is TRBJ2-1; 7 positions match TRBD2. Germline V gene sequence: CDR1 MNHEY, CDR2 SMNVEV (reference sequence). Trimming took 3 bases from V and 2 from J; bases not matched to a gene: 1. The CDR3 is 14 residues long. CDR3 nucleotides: TGTGCCAGCAGTTTTGGGGGGGCCTACAATGAGCAGTTCTTC. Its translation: CASSFGGAYNEQFF.

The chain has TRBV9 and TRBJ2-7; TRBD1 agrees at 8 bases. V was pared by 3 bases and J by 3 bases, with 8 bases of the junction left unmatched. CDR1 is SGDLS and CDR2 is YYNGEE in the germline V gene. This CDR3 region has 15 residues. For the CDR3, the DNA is TGTGCCAGCAGCGCTGACAGGGGCGTCGACTACGAGCAGTACTTC. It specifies CASSADRGVDYEQYF.

The CDR3 region is CASSPRDGENEQFF. The CDR3 region has the DNA TGTGCCAGCAGCCCTCGGGACGGAGAAAATGAGCAGTTCTTC. The chain recombines TRBV9 with TRBJ2-1; D possibly uses TRBD1 or TRBD2 (5 bases each). V lost 4 bases and J lost 7, with 15 bases in between. The CDR3 is 14 residues long. CDR1 and CDR2 (germline): SGDLS, YYNGEE.

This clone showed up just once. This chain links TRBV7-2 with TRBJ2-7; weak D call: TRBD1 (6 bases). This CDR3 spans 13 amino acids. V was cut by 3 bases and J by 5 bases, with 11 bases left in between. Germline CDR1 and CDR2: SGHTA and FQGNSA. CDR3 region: CASSFQGFDEQYF. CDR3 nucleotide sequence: TGTGCCAGCAGCTTCCAGGGGTTCGACGAGCAGTACTTC.

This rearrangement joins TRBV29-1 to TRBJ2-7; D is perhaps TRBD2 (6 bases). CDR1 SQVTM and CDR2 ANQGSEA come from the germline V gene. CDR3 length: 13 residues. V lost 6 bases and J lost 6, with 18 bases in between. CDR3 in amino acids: CSVGTDYGLEQYF. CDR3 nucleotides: TGCAGCGTCGGGACTGATTATGGGCTCGAGCAGTACTTC.